The entry below gives a single T cell receptor (beta chain) sequence along with its context. The target antigen is unknown. The sample comes from a study of response to subunit inactivated influenza vaccine. General study findings and limits: That few new T cells are recruited by each seasonal influenza vaccination was the authors' suggestion.

One entry per CDR3 protein results from TCRdb running MiXCR on the RT-PCR reads. The table records about 650,000 distinct CDR3 sequences, approximately 15% of them present only once. The CDR3 has 16 residues. V shed 3 bases, J shed 0 bases, and the junction held 8 bases outside the gene matches. The germline V gene has CDR1 SGDLS and CDR2 YYNGEE. Sample: PBMCs from blood, taken around two weeks before vaccination. The source is a man aged 50 to 59 who received an inactivated influenza vaccine. The genes are TRBV9 and TRBJ2-7, with 8 nucleotides matching TRBD2. This CDR3 reads CASSAQLAESSYEQYF. The CDR3, as DNA: TGTGCCAGCAGCGCCCAACTAGCGGAGAGCTCCTACGAGCAGTACTTC.